The rows below give T cell receptor beta chains drawn from one sample of a study of cytomegalovirus exposure and HLA in healthy donors. TCRdb's table, derived via immunoSEQ multiplex PCR, lists solely in-frame clones and lacks some. The table lists approximately 220,000 clones, approximately 82% of them singletons. The sequencing input was PBMCs. These receptors all come from a man between 18 and 29 years old in good health and CMV-seronegative. Both conserved end residues are part of each CDR3. A D gene is named only where the DNA matches it firmly. Rows may omit the clone size; those that give it use once, few, many or a size class.

j_call v_call d_call clone_size cdr3_nt cdr3_aa
TRBJ1-5 TRBV10-2 . . TGCGCCAGCAGTGATCTGGGCGGGGGAAGCAATCAGCCCCAGCATTTT CASSDLGGGSNQPQHF
TRBJ2-1 TRBV27 TRBD2 . TGTGCCAGCAGCCGGATCTGGACTAGCGCATACAATGAGCAGTTCTTC CASSRIWTSAYNEQFF
TRBJ2-1 TRBV7-3 TRBD2 . TGTGCCAGCAGCTTGGAGGGAGGGGAGCAGTTCTTC CASSLEGGEQFF
TRBJ2-6 TRBV7-9 TRBD1 . TGTGCCAGCAGCTTAGCCCCGGGACAGGCGGCGGGGGCCAACGTCCTGACTTTC CASSLAPGQAAGANVLTF
TRBJ1-2 TRBV28 . few TGTGCCAGCAGTTTAGTGACAGCTAACTATGGCTACACCTTC CASSLVTANYGYTF
TRBJ2-7 TRBV12-5 TRBD2 . TGTGCTAGTGGTTTGGGAGCGGCGGGAGGCAGCGAGCAGTACTTC CASGLGAAGGSEQYF
TRBJ2-1 TRBV19 TRBD1 . TGTGCCAGTAGTTTAACCGGACAGGCGTACAATGAGCAGTTCTTC CASSLTGQAYNEQFF
TRBJ1-1 TRBV6-1 TRBD1 once TGTGCCAGCAGTGACGGACAGGGGTTAAACACTGAAGCTTTCTTT CASSDGQGLNTEAFF
TRBJ2-1 TRBV30 TRBD2 . TGTGCCTGGAAGGGGCTGGGACTAGCGGGACCCCAGGGCTACAATGAGCAGTTCTTC CAWKGLGLAGPQGYNEQFF
TRBJ2-3 TRBV7-8 TRBD2 . TGTGCCAGCAGCAACAAGGGGTTAGCGGGAGGCCCCACAGATACGCAGTATTTT CASSNKGLAGGPTDTQYF
TRBJ2-1 TRBV11-2 . . TGTGCCAGCAGCGCGGGCTACAATGAGCAGTTCTTC CASSAGYNEQFF
TRBJ1-1 TRBV6-5 TRBD1 . TGTGCCAGCAGGGACGACAGGGAGGTGGAAGCTTTCTTT CASRDDREVEAFF
TRBJ2-1 TRBV2 TRBD2 . TGTGCCAGCAGTGAAAGCGGGAGTTACAATGAGCAGTTCTTC CASSESGSYNEQFF
TRBJ2-2 TRBV27 TRBD2 . TGTGCCAGCAGTCCGGGACTAGCGGGAGGGCCTGGCGGGGAGCTGTTTTTT CASSPGLAGGPGGELFF
TRBJ2-3 TRBV27 TRBD2 . TGTGCCAGCAGCTCCGGACTAGCGGGTAAACGCACAGATACGCAGTATTTT CASSSGLAGKRTDTQYF
TRBJ2-7 TRBV7-9 TRBD2 . TGTGCCAGCAGCGACGTTGGGGGGGGGACTAGCGCCTACGAGCAGTACTTC CASSDVGGGTSAYEQYF
TRBJ2-3 TRBV28 TRBD2 . TGTGCCAGCAGGACGCCTAGCGGGAGTGAGAAAGATACGCAGTATTTT CASRTPSGSEKDTQYF
TRBJ2-7 TRBV4-1 . . TGCGCCAGCAGCCAATGGCGAGGGTACGAGCAGTACTTC CASSQWRGYEQYF
TRBJ2-1 TRBV7-2 TRBD2 few TGTGCCAGCAGCTTAGTCCGTCTAGCGGTGTACAATGAGCAGTTCTTC CASSLVRLAVYNEQFF
TRBJ2-5 TRBV5-1 TRBD1 . TGCGCCAGCAGCGAAAGGACAGGGGCGACCCAGTACTTC CASSERTGATQYF
TRBJ2-5 TRBV10-3 . . TGTGCCATCAGTGAGTCGAATCTAGCCAGGTTACAAGAGACCCAGTACTTC CAISESNLARLQETQYF
TRBJ1-4 TRBV4-1 . . TGCGCCAGCAGCCAATTAAATGAAAAACTGTTTTTT CASSQLNEKLFF
TRBJ2-7 TRBV18 . . TGTGCCAGCTCACCACCGCTCCAGCCTAGGGAGCAGTACTTC CASSPPLQPREQYF
TRBJ1-3 TRBV11-2 . once TGTGCCAGCAGCTTGACAGATAACTCTGGAAACACCATATATTTT CASSLTDNSGNTIYF
TRBJ2-2 TRBV6-5 TRBD2 . TGTGCCAGTTCTTCAGCGGGAGCCGGGGCCGGGGAGCTGTTTTTT CASSSAGAGAGELFF
TRBJ1-2 TRBV10-3 TRBD1 few TGTGCCATCAGTGAAGCGGGACAGGGCTGGTCTTATGGCTACACCTTC CAISEAGQGWSYGYTF
TRBJ2-5 TRBV7-7 TRBD1 . TGTGCTAGCAGCTTGAACAGGGGTCAAGAGACCCAGTACTTC CASSLNRGQETQYF
TRBJ2-7 TRBV28 TRBD1 . TGTGCCAGCAGTCCCACCGGACAGGGTCACGAGCAGTACTTC CASSPTGQGHEQYF
TRBJ2-7 TRBV7-8 . few TGTGCCAGCAGCGACAGGGGAGGGGACTACGAGCAGTACTTC CASSDRGGDYEQYF
TRBJ2-1 TRBV4-1 TRBD2 . TGCGCCAGCAGCCAAGATCTGCCGGGGCTAGCGGGAATCAATGAGCAGTTCTTC CASSQDLPGLAGINEQFF
TRBJ2-1 TRBV28 . . TGTGCCAGCAGTCCTCAGGGGAGTGAGCAGTTCTTC CASSPQGSEQFF
TRBJ1-4 TRBV6-5 . . TGTGCCAGCAGTTACAACAGGGTTAATGAAAAACTGTTTTTT CASSYNRVNEKLFF
TRBJ2-7 TRBV6-5 . . TGTGCCAGCAGTTACGGGGCCGGAGTAGCCTACGAGCAGTACTTC CASSYGAGVAYEQYF
TRBJ2-3 TRBV5-4 TRBD1 . TGTGCCAGCCGGGACAGGGTGGGCACAGATACGCAGTATTTT CASRDRVGTDTQYF
TRBJ2-7 TRBV25-1 TRBD1 . TGTGCCAGCCGCCCGCCGGGACAGTCCTACGAGCAGTACTTC CASRPPGQSYEQYF
TRBJ1-1 TRBV4-2 . . TGTGCCAGCAGCGTAACAGCAGGGGTACTGGTGAACACTGAAGCTTTCTTT CASSVTAGVLVNTEAFF
TRBJ2-7 TRBV9 TRBD1 . TGTGCCAGCAGCCCCCGGGACAGGGGTTCCCTCGAGCAGTACTTC CASSPRDRGSLEQYF
TRBJ2-7 TRBV5-1 TRBD2 . TGCGCCAGCAGCTGGTCTAGCGGGAGGCCCTCCTACGAGCAGTACTTC CASSWSSGRPSYEQYF
TRBJ1-2 TRBV5-1 . . TGCGCCAGCAGCTTGGGGCAGGGAGGGTATGGCTACACCTTC CASSLGQGGYGYTF
TRBJ2-5 TRBV15 TRBD2 . TGTGCCACCAGCAGCGGGAGGGCCGGTACCGAGACCCAGTACTTC CATSSGRAGTETQYF
TRBJ2-7 TRBV10-1 . . TGCGCCAGCAGCGCCGACAGGTACACCTACGAGCAGTACTTC CASSADRYTYEQYF
TRBJ2-5 TRBV5-6 TRBD2 . TGTGCCAGCAGCTTGTGGCTAGCGGGAAAAGAGACCCAGTACTTC CASSLWLAGKETQYF
TRBJ2-7 TRBV29-1 TRBD1 . TGCAGCGTTGACAGGGGGCCCTACGAGCAGTACTTC CSVDRGPYEQYF
TRBJ2-7 TRBV5-1 TRBD1 . TGCGCCAGCAGCCTTGACAGGGACGAGCAGTACTTC CASSLDRDEQYF
TRBJ2-2 TRBV9 . few TGTGCCAGCAGCCCCCTGGGAGGCGCCGGGGAGCTGTTTTTT CASSPLGGAGELFF
TRBJ1-2 TRBV4-2 . . TGTGCCAGCAGCCAAGATTTAGGGGCCGCAAATGGCTACACCTTC CASSQDLGAANGYTF
TRBJ1-5 TRBV10-2 TRBD1 . TGCGCCAGCAGTGACAGGGGGGTTAGCAATCAGCCCCAGCATTTT CASSDRGVSNQPQHF
TRBJ2-5 TRBV5-6 TRBD2 . TGTGCCAGCAGCTTGGGGGGGAGACTAGCGGGAGGGCAAGAGACCCAGTACTTC CASSLGGRLAGGQETQYF
TRBJ2-7 TRBV29-1 TRBD1 . TGCAGCGTTGTTGGGACAGGTTCCCACGAGCAGTACTTC CSVVGTGSHEQYF
TRBJ1-2 TRBV16 . . TGTGCCAGCAGCCCCCGACAGAACTATGGCTACACCTTC CASSPRQNYGYTF
TRBJ1-5 TRBV2 . once TGTGCCAGCAGTGGTAATGGCAATCAGCCCCAGCATTTT CASSGNGNQPQHF
TRBJ1-1 TRBV29-1 . . TGCAGCGTTGATTGGGGCAATAGAGCTTTCTTT CSVDWGNRAFF
TRBJ2-7 TRBV5-1 TRBD1 . TGCGCCAGCAGGCGCCGGGCAGGGGGAGAGTACGAGCAGTACTTC CASRRRAGGEYEQYF
TRBJ2-1 TRBV19 TRBD2 . TGTGCCAGTAGTATAGATCTAGGGACTAGCGGGACCGATGAGCAGTTCTTC CASSIDLGTSGTDEQFF